This TCR beta chain is drawn from a study of blood T cell repertoires in COVID-19. Study as a whole: In each case, the material was cDNA or gDNA derived from T cells, B-cell-depleted T cells, or PBMCs.

The CDR3 extends over 13 amino acids. Per germline, CDR1 SGHDN and CDR2 FVKESK. The junction had 3 bases not matched to a gene; V was cut back by 7 bases and J by 4 bases. Clinical history as reported by participants underpinned cohort assignment. Authors' data handling: Amplification of reference gene primers was used by the study to estimate nucleated cell counts. This table comes from immunoSEQ multiplex PCR, and its TCRdb copy is limited to in-frame clones, with some not included. V and J calls and clone size are as listed in that table; D and trimming were resolved from the DNA. The sample shows about 370,000 clones, roughly nine tenths of them seen only once.

V is TRBV14 and J is TRBJ2-1, with TRBD1 matching 8 bases. This receptor was identified in a young man who had recovered from COVID-19. Sequencing input: PBMCs or T cells enriched from blood (not recorded which). The CDR3 DNA is TGTGCCAGCACCGGGACAGGTTACAATGAGCAGTTCTTC. It codes for CASTGTGYNEQFF.